The rows below give T cell receptor beta chains drawn from one sample of a study of early T cells in non-severe SARS-CoV-2 infection. Using its own MiXCR run on the 5' RACE reads, TCRdb lists one record per CDR3 protein. Of roughly 120,000 distinct CDR3 sequences in the sample, roughly 12% were seen once. The sequences come from whole blood, collected at baseline. Source of these receptors: an adult who was a healthcare worker with PCR-confirmed SARS-CoV-2 infection or an uninfected control (not recorded which). The CDR3 runs from the conserved cysteine through the conserved F or W. Each record gives: V gene, J gene, D gene, clone size, CDR3 length, CDR3 protein, CDR3 DNA. A D gene is named only where the DNA matches it firmly. The size entry is marked missing in some rows and otherwise reads once, few, many or a size class.

TRBV5-1	TRBJ1-6	NA	NA	16	CASSFSEGSYNSPLHF	TGCGCCAGCAGCTTTTCAGAGGGCTCCTATAATTCACCCCTCCACTTT
TRBV7-9	TRBJ2-1	NA	many	12	CASSLPYNEQFF	TGTGCCAGCAGCTTACCATACAATGAGCAGTTCTTC
TRBV6-6	TRBJ2-3	NA	many	19	CASRRGAGANAPSTDTQYF	TGTGCCAGCCGCCGAGGAGCGGGTGCTAACGCGCCCAGCACAGATACGCAGTATTTT
TRBV5-1	TRBJ2-1	NA	few	13	CASSLDGLNEQFF	TGCGCCAGCAGCTTGGATGGGTTGAATGAGCAGTTCTTC
TRBV29-1	TRBJ2-5	NA	many	15	CSVSILSSNEETQYF	TGCAGCGTATCCATCTTGTCCTCGAACGAAGAGACCCAGTACTTC
TRBV7-9	TRBJ1-3	NA	many	12	CASRGTGNTIYF	TGTGCCAGCAGGGGGACTGGAAACACCATATATTTT
TRBV7-9	TRBJ1-1	TRBD1	NA	17	CASSLPDRGLSLRKAFF	TGTGCCAGCAGCTTACCGGACAGGGGTCTATCCTTACGTAAAGCTTTCTTT
TRBV15	TRBJ1-1	TRBD1	few	13	CATRDRGRTEAFF	TGTGCCACAAGGGACAGGGGGAGGACTGAAGCTTTCTTT
TRBV19	TRBJ1-5	NA	NA	16	CASSTGVGVSNQPQHF	TGTGCCAGTAGTACGGGGGTCGGGGTTAGCAATCAGCCCCAGCATTTT
TRBV20-1	TRBJ2-7	TRBD1	NA	15	CSASPRGLLTYEQYF	TGCAGTGCTAGTCCCAGGGGGCTCCTCACCTACGAGCAGTACTTC
TRBV21-1	TRBJ2-3	NA	few	17	CASSRLAGESGTDTQYF	TGTGCCAGCAGCAGACTAGCGGGGGAGTCAGGGACAGATACGCAGTATTTT
TRBV2	TRBJ2-5	TRBD2	few	15	CASTGTSGRRETQYF	TGTGCCAGCACCGGGACTAGCGGGAGGAGAGAGACCCAGTACTTC
TRBV3-1	TRBJ2-3	TRBD2	few	18	CASSQDHGSGGLTDTQYF	TGTGCCAGCAGCCAAGATCACGGCAGCGGGGGGCTAACAGATACGCAGTATTTT
TRBV6-2/TRBV6-3	TRBJ2-1	NA	NA	13	CASRRQPDNEQFF	TGTGCCAGCCGAAGGCAGCCTGACAATGAGCAGTTCTTC
TRBV2	TRBJ1-5	NA	few	15	CASSLGQRSNQPQHF	TGTGCCAGCAGTCTTGGACAGCGTAGCAATCAGCCCCAGCATTTT
TRBV5-1	TRBJ2-3	NA	few	14	CASSLTGSRDTQYF	TGCGCCAGCAGCTTGACGGGAAGTCGGGATACGCAGTATTTT
TRBV28	TRBJ2-7	TRBD1	NA	13	CAIGTGVTYEQYF	TGTGCCATCGGGACAGGGGTCACCTACGAGCAGTACTTC
TRBV29-1	TRBJ2-1	NA	few	13	CSVYWTVSNEQFF	TGCAGCGTTTACTGGACAGTATCAAATGAGCAGTTCTTC
TRBV5-6	TRBJ1-1	NA	NA	14	CASNPGGAGTEAFF	TGTGCCAGCAATCCCGGCGGGGCAGGCACTGAAGCTTTCTTT
TRBV30	TRBJ1-2	NA	many	15	CAWGVWDNSNYGYTF	TGTGCCTGGGGCGTGTGGGACAATTCTAACTATGGCTACACCTTC
TRBV14	TRBJ1-4	NA	many	14	CASSRDRANEKLFF	TGTGCCAGCAGCCGGGACCGTGCTAATGAAAAACTGTTTTTT
TRBV20-1	TRBJ1-2	NA	few	15	CSAREIDSPNYGYTF	TGCAGTGCTAGAGAGATCGACAGCCCCAACTATGGCTACACCTTC